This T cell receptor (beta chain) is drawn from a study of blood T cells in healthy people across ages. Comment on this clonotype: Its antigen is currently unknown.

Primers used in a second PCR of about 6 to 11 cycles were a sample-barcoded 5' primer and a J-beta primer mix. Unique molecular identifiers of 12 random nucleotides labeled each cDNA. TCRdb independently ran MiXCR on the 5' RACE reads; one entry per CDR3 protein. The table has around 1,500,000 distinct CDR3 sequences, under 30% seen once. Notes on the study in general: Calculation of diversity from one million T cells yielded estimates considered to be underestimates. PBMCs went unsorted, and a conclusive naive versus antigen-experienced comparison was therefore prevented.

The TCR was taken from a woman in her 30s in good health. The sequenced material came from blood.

This CDR3 is CASIWEGRWTGELFF. CDR3 sequence (DNA): TGTGCCAGCATTTGGGAGGGGCGATGGACCGGGGAGCTGTTTTTT. This chain uses TRBV12-3 or TRBV12-4 with TRBJ2-2, with TRBD2 identical over 7 bases. Trimming removed 7 bases from V and 5 bases from J; junction bases left unmatched: 10. The CDR3 contains 15 residues.